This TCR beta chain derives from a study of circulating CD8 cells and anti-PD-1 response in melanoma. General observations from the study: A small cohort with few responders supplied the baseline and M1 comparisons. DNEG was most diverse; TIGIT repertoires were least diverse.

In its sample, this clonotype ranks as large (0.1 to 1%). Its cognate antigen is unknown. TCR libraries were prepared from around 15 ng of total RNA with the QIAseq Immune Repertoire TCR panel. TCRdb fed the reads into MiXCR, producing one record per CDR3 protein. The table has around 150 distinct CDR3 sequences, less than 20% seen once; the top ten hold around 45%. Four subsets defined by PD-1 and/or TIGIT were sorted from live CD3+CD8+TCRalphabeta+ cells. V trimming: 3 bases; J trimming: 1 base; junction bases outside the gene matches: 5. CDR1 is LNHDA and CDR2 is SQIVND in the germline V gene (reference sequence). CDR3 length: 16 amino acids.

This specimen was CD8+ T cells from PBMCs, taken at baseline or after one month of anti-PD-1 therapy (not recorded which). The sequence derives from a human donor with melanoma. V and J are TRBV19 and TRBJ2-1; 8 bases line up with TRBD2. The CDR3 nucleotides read TGTGCCAGTAGTATCCTTCTAGCGGGTTCCTACAATGAGCAGTTCTTC. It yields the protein CASSILLAGSYNEQFF. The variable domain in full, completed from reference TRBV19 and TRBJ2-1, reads DGGITQSPKYLFRKEGQNVTLSCEQNLNHDAMYWYRQDPGQGLRLIYYSQIVNDFQKGDIAEGYSVSREKKESFPLTVTSAQKNPTAFYLCASSILLAGSYNEQFFGPGTRLTVL.